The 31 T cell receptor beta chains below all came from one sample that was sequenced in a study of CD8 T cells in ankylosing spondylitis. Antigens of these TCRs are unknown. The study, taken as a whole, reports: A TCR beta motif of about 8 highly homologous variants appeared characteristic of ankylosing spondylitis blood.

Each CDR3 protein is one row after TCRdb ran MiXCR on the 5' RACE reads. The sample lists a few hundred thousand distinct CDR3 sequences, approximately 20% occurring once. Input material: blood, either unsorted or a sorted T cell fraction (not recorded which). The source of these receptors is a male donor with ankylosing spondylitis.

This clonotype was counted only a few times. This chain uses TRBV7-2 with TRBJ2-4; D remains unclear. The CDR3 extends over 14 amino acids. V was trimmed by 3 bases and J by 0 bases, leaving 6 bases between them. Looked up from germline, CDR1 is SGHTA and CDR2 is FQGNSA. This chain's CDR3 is CASSLTLAKNIQYF. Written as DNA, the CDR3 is TGTGCCAGCAGCTTGACTTTAGCCAAAAACATTCAGTACTTC. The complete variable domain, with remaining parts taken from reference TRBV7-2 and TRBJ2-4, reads GAGVSQSPSNKVTEKGKDVELRCDPISGHTALYWYRQSLGQGLEFLIYFQGNSAPDKSGLPSDRFSAERTGGSVSTLTIQRTQQEDSAVYLCASSLTLAKNIQYFGAGTRLSVL.

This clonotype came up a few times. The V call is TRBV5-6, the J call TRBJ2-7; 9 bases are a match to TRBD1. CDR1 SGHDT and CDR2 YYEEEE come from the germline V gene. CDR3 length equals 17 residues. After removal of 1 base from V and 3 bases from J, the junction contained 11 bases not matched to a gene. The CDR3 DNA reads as TGTGCCAGCAGCTTGTTGGTCGGGACAGGGAGGCGCTACGAGCAGTACTTC. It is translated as CASSLLVGTGRRYEQYF.

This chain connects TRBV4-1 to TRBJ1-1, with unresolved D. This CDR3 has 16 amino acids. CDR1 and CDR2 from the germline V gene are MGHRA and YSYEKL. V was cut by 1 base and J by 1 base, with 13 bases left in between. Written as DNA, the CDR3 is TGCGCCAGCAGCCAAGGGTCTGGTGGGAGGAACACTGAAGCTTTCTTT. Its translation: CASSQGSGGRNTEAFF.

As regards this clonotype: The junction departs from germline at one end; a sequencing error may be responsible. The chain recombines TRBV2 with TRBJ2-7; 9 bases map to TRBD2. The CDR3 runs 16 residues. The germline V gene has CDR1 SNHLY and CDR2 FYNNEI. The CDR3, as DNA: TGTGGCAGCAGTGAATTGAGGGCTAGCGGGATTAACGAGCAGTACTTC. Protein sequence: CGSSELRASGINEQYF.

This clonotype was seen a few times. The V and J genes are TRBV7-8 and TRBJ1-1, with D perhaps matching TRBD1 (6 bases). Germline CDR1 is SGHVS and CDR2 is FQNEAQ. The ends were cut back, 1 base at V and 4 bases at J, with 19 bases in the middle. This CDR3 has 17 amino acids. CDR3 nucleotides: TGTGCCAGCAGCTTAGGTGTTGGGGCGGACAGAGGCACTGAAGCTTTCTTT. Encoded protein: CASSLGVGADRGTEAFF.

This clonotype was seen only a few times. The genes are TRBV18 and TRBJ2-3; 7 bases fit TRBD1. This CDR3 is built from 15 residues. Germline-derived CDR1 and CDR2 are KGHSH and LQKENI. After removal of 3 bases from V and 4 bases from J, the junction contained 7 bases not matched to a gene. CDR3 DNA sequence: TGTGCCAGCTCACCCTCAGGGGGAGATCCAGATACGCAGTATTTT. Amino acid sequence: CASSPSGGDPDTQYF.

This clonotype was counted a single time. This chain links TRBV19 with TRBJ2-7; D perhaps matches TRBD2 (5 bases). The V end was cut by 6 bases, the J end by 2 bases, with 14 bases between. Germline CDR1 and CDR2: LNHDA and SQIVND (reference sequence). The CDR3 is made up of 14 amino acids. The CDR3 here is CASSTIAFTYEQYF. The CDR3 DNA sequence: TGTGCCAGTAGCACCATAGCGTTTACCTACGAGCAGTACTTC.

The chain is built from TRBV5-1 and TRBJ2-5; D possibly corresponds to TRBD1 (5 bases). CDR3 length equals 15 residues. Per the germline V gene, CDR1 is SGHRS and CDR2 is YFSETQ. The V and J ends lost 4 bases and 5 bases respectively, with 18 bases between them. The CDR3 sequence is CASSPRQPVRETQYF. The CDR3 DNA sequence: TGCGCCAGCAGCCCACGACAGCCAGTCAGGGAGACCCAGTACTTC.

The CDR3 sequence is CASSQDAGGTGSFEQYF. The CDR3 region has the DNA TGCGCCAGCAGCCAAGATGCGGGCGGGACGGGGAGCTTCGAGCAGTACTTC. The chain is built from TRBV4-3 and TRBJ2-7; maybe TRBD2 (6 bases). The germline V and J ends were trimmed by 0 bases and 6 bases, with 21 bases remaining between them. There are 17 residues in the CDR3. The germline V gene has CDR1 LGHNA and CDR2 YSLEER.

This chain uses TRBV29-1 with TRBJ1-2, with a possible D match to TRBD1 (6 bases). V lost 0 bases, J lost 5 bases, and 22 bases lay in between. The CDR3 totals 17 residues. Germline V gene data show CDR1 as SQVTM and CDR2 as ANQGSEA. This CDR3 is CSVEDSRFLRGGYGYTF. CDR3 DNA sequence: TGCAGCGTTGAAGACTCCCGATTCCTCAGGGGAGGGTATGGCTACACCTTC.

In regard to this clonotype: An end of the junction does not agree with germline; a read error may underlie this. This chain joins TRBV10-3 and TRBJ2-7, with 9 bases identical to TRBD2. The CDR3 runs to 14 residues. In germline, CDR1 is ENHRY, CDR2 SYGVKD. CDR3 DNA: TGTGCCAGCAGTAGACTAGCGGAGAACTACGAGCAGTACTTC. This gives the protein CASSRLAENYEQYF.

The CDR3 is CAIGSTWTGQETQYF. The DNA for the CDR3 is TGTGCCATCGGCTCCACCTGGACAGGTCAAGAGACCCAGTACTTC. The rearrangement uses TRBV10-3 and TRBJ2-5, with 7 bases that match TRBD1. Unmatched junction bases numbered 11, after V lost 8 bases and J lost 2 bases. Germline V gives CDR1 ENHRY, CDR2 SYGVKD. The CDR3 contains 15 residues.

CDR3 amino acids: CASSVRAHEQFF. CDR3 DNA: TGTGCCAGCAGTGTCCGGGCCCATGAGCAGTTCTTC. The chain couples TRBV2 to TRBJ2-1; D unresolved. Trimming shortened V by 4 bases and J by 8 bases, and 9 bases separated the two germline ends. CDR1 SNHLY and CDR2 FYNNEI come from the germline V gene. This CDR3 contains 12 residues.

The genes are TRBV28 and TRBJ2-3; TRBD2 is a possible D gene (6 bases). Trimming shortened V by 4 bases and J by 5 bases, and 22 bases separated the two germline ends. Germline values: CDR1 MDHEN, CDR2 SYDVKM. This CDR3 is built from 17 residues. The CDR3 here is CASSSGSGVWEEDTQYF. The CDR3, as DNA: TGTGCCAGCAGTTCAGGGTCCGGGGTTTGGGAGGAAGATACGCAGTATTTT.

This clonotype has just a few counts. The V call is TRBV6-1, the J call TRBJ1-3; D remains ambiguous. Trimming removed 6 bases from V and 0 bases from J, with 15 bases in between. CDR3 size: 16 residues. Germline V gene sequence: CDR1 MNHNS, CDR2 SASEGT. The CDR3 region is CASSNNQFNSGNTIYF. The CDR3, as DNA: TGTGCCAGCAGCAATAATCAATTTAACTCTGGAAACACCATATATTTT.

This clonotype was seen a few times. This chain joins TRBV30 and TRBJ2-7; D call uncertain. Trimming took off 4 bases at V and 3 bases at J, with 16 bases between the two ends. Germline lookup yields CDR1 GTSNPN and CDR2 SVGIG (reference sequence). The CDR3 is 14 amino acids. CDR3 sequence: CAWKRGLSYYEQYF. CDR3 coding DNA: TGTGCCTGGAAACGTGGGTTATCCTACTACGAGCAGTACTTC.

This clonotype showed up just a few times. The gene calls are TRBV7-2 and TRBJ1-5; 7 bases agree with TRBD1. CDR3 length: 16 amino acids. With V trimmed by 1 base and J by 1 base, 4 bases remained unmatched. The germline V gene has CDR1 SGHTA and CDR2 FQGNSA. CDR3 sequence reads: CASSLVGDRSNQPQHF. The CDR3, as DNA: TGTGCCAGCAGCTTAGTGGGGGACAGAAGCAATCAGCCCCAGCATTTT.

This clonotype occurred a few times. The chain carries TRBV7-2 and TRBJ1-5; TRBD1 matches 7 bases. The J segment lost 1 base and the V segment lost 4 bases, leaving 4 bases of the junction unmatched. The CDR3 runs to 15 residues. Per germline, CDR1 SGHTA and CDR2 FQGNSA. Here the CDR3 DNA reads TGTGCCAGCAGCTCTACAGGGGCGAGCAATCAGCCCCAGCATTTT. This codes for CASSSTGASNQPQHF.

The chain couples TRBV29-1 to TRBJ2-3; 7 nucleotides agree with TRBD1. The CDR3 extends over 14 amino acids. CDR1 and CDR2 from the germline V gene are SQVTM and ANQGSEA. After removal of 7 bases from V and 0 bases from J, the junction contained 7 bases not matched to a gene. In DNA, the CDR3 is TGCAGCGGCGGCCGGGACAGTAGCACAGATACGCAGTATTTT. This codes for CSGGRDSSTDTQYF.

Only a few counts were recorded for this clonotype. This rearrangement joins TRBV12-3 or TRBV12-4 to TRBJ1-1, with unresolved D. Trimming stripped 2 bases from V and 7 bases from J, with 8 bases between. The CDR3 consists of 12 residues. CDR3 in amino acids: CASSLWSYEAFF. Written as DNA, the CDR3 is TGTGCCAGCAGTTTATGGTCCTATGAAGCTTTCTTT.

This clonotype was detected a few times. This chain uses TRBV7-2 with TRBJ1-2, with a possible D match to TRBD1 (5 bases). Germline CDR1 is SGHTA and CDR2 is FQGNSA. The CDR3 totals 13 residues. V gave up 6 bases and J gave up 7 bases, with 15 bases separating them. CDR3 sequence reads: CASSEGQDRGYTF. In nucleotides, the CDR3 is TGTGCCAGCAGTGAGGGGCAGGACCGTGGCTACACCTTC.

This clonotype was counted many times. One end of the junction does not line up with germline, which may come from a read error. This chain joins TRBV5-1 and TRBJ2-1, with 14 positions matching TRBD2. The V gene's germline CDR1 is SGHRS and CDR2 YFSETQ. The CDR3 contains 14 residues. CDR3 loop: CASSSGTSGRSRVF. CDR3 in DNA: TGCGCCAGCAGCTCCGGGACTAGCGGGAGATCGAGGGTCTTC.

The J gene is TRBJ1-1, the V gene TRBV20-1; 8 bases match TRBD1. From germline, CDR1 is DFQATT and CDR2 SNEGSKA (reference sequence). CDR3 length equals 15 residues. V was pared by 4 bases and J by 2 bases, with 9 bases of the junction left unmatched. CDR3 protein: CSAIPGAGGNTEAFF. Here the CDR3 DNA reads TGCAGTGCTATTCCCGGCGCAGGGGGCAACACTGAAGCTTTCTTT.

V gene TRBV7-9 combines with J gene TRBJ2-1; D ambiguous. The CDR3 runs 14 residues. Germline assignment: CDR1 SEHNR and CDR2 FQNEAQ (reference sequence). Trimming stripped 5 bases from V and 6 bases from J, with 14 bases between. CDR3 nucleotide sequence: TGTGCCAGCAGCAAAAACGACCCAATCAATGAGCAGTTCTTC. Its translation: CASSKNDPINEQFF. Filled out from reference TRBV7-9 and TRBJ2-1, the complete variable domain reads DTGVSQNPRHKITKRGQNVTFRCDPISEHNRLYWYRQTLGQGPEFLTYFQNEAQLEKSRLLSDRFSAERPKGSFSTLEIQRTEQGDSAMYLCASSKNDPINEQFFGPGTRLTVL.

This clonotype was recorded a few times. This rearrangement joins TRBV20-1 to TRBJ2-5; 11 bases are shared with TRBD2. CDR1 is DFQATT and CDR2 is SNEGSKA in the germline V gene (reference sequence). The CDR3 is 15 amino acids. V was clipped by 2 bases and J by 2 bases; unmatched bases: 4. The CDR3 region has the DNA TGCAGTGCTAGACGGGGACTAGCGGTACAAGAGACCCAGTACTTC. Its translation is CSARRGLAVQETQYF.

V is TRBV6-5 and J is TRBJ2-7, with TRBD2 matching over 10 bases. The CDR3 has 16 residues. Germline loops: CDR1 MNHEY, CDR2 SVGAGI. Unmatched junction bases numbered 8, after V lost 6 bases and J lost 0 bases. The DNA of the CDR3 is TGTGCCAGCAGGTTAGCGGGAGGTAGGAGCTCCTACGAGCAGTACTTC. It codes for CASRLAGGRSSYEQYF.

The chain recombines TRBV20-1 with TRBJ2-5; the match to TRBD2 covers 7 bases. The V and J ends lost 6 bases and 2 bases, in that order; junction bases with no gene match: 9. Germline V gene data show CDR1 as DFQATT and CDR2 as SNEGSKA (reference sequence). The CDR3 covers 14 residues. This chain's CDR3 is CSAGAGWGQETQYF. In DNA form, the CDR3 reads TGCAGTGCGGGAGCGGGATGGGGGCAAGAGACCCAGTACTTC.

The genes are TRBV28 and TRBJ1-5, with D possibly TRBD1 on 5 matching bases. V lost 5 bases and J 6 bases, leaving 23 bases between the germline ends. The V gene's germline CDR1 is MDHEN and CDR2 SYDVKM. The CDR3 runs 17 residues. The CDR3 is CASSPALGQVLFQPQHF. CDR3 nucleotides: TGTGCCAGCAGTCCGGCTTTGGGGCAGGTTCTTTTTCAGCCCCAGCATTTT.

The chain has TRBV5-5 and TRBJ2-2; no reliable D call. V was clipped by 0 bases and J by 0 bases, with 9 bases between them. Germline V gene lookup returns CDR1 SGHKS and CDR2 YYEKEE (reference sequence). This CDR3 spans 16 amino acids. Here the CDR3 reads CASSLGPKTNTGELFF. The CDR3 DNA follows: TGTGCCAGCAGCTTGGGGCCAAAAACGAACACCGGGGAGCTGTTTTTT.

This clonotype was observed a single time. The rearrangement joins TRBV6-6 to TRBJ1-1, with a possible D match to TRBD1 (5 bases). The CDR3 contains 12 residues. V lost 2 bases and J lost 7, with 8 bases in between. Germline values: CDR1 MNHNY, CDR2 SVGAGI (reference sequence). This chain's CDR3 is CASSYIGGEAFF. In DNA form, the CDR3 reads TGTGCCAGCAGTTACATCGGGGGTGAAGCTTTCTTT.

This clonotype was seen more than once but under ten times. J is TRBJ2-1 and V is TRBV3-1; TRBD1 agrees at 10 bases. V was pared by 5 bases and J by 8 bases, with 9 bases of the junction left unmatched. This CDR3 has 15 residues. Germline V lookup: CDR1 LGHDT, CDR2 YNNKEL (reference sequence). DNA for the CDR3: TGTGCCAGCAGCATACGGGACAGGGGTTTCGATGAGCAGTTCTTC. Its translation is CASSIRDRGFDEQFF.